The T cell receptor beta chain described here comes from a study of T cell responses to AZD1222 COVID-19 vaccine. This CDR3 contains 13 residues. Germline CDR1 MDHEN, CDR2 SYDVKM. Losses at the gene ends were 7 bases for V and 3 bases for J; bases not matched to a gene: 6. The repertoire was sequenced with immunoSEQ multiplex PCR; TCRdb's copy has only in-frame clones and lacks some. The sample includes about 75,000 clones, 88% of them seen just once. The source material was peripheral blood, sampled 28 days after the second dose of the MenACWY control vaccine. The chain links TRBV28 to TRBJ2-7; 7 bases are a match to TRBD1. The TCR was taken from an adult who received the MenACWY meningococcal vaccine as a control. CDR3 nucleotides: TGTGCCAGCACCACGGGACAGAGCTACGAGCAGTACTTC. Protein sequence: CASTTGQSYEQYF.